The entry that follows covers one T cell receptor beta chain sequence. This entry is derived from a study of CD8 T cells in ankylosing spondylitis. With 5 bases clipped from V and 3 bases from J, the junction kept 7 bases outside the gene matches. The V gene's germline CDR1 is MNHEY and CDR2 SVGEGT. The CDR3 contains 17 residues. Libraries for TCR beta were made by quantitative 5'-RACE with molecular barcodes. One entry per CDR3 protein results from TCRdb running MiXCR on the 5' RACE reads. The table has fewer than 35,000 distinct CDR3 sequences, approximately 15% seen once. The chain has TRBV6-2 or TRBV6-3 and TRBJ2-2; 12 bases are shared with TRBD2. The origin of this receptor is a male donor with ankylosing spondylitis or in good health (not recorded which). Sequencing input: blood. For the CDR3, the DNA is TGTGCCAGCAGTCGACCGACTAGCGGGAGAGACACCGGGGAGCTGTTTTTT. Translating gives CASSRPTSGRDTGELFF.